This T cell receptor beta chain was profiled in a study of OX40 agonist ivuxolimab in advanced cancers. Background on the study: At 0.01 to 10 mg/kg, ivuxolimab was administered intravenously to patients every 2 weeks. Hepatocellular carcinoma, melanoma, renal cell or head and neck cancer was diagnosed in the dose-escalation patients.

Baseline, cycle 4 day 1, and cycle 7 day 1 were the blood sampling points. Only in-frame clones appear in the TCRdb table, and some are missing; sequencing was by immunoSEQ multiplex PCR. The sample has about 110,000 clones, about nine tenths seen once. The CDR3 length is 16 residues. Germline V gene data show CDR1 as MNHNY and CDR2 as SVGAGI (reference sequence). V dropped 2 bases and J dropped 4; count of bases not matched to a gene: 5. The V and J genes are TRBV6-6 and TRBJ2-2, with TRBD1 identical over 9 bases. This TCR was sampled from an adult with an advanced solid tumor such as melanoma, head and neck, liver or kidney cancer. The starting material was CD4+ or CD8+ T cells sorted from blood, obtained in a trial of the OX40 agonist ivuxolimab. CDR3 region: CASSYPDRGGTGELFF. DNA of the CDR3: TGTGCCAGCAGTTACCCGGACAGGGGAGGCACCGGGGAGCTGTTTTTT.